This TCR beta chain was observed in a study of Graves' ophthalmopathy and Graves' hyperthyroidism. The CDR3 has 14 amino acids. From germline, CDR1 is DFQATT and CDR2 SNEGSKA (reference sequence). V was clipped by 4 bases and J by 0 bases, with 12 bases between them. Researchers took RNA transcripts and amplified TCR beta CDR3 regions from them. An opening RT-PCR round employed HTBI primers and preceded a second-round multiplex PCR. TCRdb ran MiXCR on the multiplex PCR reads and lists one entry per CDR3 protein. The table lists about 380,000 distinct CDR3 sequences, 15% of them singletons. The authors defined stable hyperthyroidism as no ophthalmopathy within 18 months of follow-up. Exclusion applied to patients with other autoimmune diseases, uncontrolled infections, pregnancy or lactation. This clonotype showed up many times. Its antigen is not known. Overall study results and limits: Among expanded thyroid clonotypes above 0.001 frequency, most also occurred in blood.

The source of this sequence is a woman under 30 with stable Graves' hyperthyroidism. Source material: peripheral blood. This chain connects TRBV20-1 to TRBJ1-1; D unresolved. Here the CDR3 DNA reads TGCAGTGCTAAACCCGGACGGGTGAACACTGAAGCTTTCTTT. It specifies CSAKPGRVNTEAFF.